One and the same sample provided the 29 T cell receptor beta chains below, sequenced in a study of blood T cell repertoires in COVID-19. Measured with immunoSEQ multiplex PCR; TCRdb has only the in-frame clones, and not every one. The sample shows about 150,000 clones, 75% to 90% of them seen only once. The sample was peripheral blood. These receptors originate from a man aged 55 to 70 with active or convalescent COVID-19.

V gene TRBV3-1 (or the pseudogene TRBV3-2) combines with J gene TRBJ2-7, with D possibly being TRBD2 (6 bases). CDR1 is LGHDT and CDR2 is YNNKEL in the germline V gene (reference sequence). V lost 1 base to trimming and J lost 2 bases, with 12 bases between them. The CDR3 runs to 15 residues. The CDR3 DNA sequence: TGTGCCAGCAGCCAAGGTTTAGCGGTTACCTACGAGCAGTACTTC. Translating gives CASSQGLAVTYEQYF.

The chain has TRBV9 and TRBJ1-4, with a weak D call TRBD1 (5 bases). Germline V gene sequence: CDR1 SGDLS, CDR2 YYNGEE. This CDR3 is built from 14 residues. V lost 2 bases, J lost 4 bases, and 9 bases lay in between. CDR3 sequence reads: CASSVRQGNEKLFF. The CDR3 coding sequence is TGTGCCAGCAGCGTCCGGCAGGGTAATGAAAAACTGTTTTTT.

The chain has TRBV19 and TRBJ1-2; 7 bases align to TRBD1. Germline lookup yields CDR1 LNHDA and CDR2 SQIVND (reference sequence). The CDR3 consists of 14 residues. V trimming: 3 bases; J trimming: 4 bases; junction bases outside the gene matches: 5. CDR3 sequence (DNA): TGTGCCAGTAGTATCGCAGGGGGATTCTATGGCTACACCTTC. Protein product: CASSIAGGFYGYTF.

The rearrangement uses TRBV14 and TRBJ2-1; TRBD2 matches at 10 bases. Germline lookup yields CDR1 SGHDN and CDR2 FVKESK. J lost 6 bases, V lost 2 bases, and 7 bases had no gene match. CDR3 length: 16 residues. In DNA form, the CDR3 reads TGTGCCAGCAGCCAACAGACTAGCGGGCACCTCAATGAGCAGTTCTTC. It is translated as CASSQQTSGHLNEQFF.

The V call is TRBV7-8, the J call TRBJ2-1; the match to TRBD2 covers 8 bases. CDR3 length: 15 residues. Germline V gene lookup returns CDR1 SGHVS and CDR2 FQNEAQ. The trim removed 5 bases at V and 4 bases at J, leaving 7 bases unmatched. The CDR3 sequence is CASSQTSGAYNEQFF. The CDR3 DNA is TGTGCCAGCAGCCAAACTAGCGGAGCTTACAATGAGCAGTTCTTC. The full variable domain, completed using reference TRBV7-8 and TRBJ2-1, is GAGVSQSPRYKVAKRGQDVALRCDPISGHVSLFWYQQALGQGPEFLTYFQNEAQLDKSGLPSDRFFAERPEGSVSTLKIQRTQQEDSAVYLCASSQTSGAYNEQFFGPGTRLTVL.

The gene calls are TRBV6-5 and TRBJ2-7, with D hard to call. Germline CDR1 reads MNHEY; CDR2 reads SVGAGI. The CDR3 consists of 13 residues. V was clipped by 2 bases and J by 1 base, with 6 bases between them. CDR3 loop: CASSYPGSYEQYF. In DNA, the CDR3 is TGTGCCAGCAGTTACCCAGGATCCTACGAGCAGTACTTC.

The V and J genes are TRBV7-3 and TRBJ2-2, with D hard to call. Trimming removed 0 bases at V and 6 bases at J, with 11 bases between. Germline CDR1 SGHTA, CDR2 FQGTGA. The CDR3 runs 15 residues. The CDR3: CASSLTPGSSGELFF. DNA of the CDR3: TGTGCCAGCAGCTTAACGCCGGGTAGTTCCGGGGAGCTGTTTTTT.

This clone has just one count. The DNA for the CDR3 is TGCAGCGTTCGAGAAGGACTCGAGCAGTACTTC. Translating it yields CSVREGLEQYF. The V gene is TRBV29-1, the J gene TRBJ2-7; D may be TRBD2 (5 bases). Germline V lookup: CDR1 SQVTM, CDR2 ANQGSEA. The CDR3 spans 11 residues. Trimming pared 5 bases from V and 6 bases from J, leaving 11 bases between.

This chain uses TRBV5-4 with TRBJ2-1, with TRBD2 matching 12 bases. The CDR3 totals 18 residues. Per germline, CDR1 SGHNT and CDR2 YYREEE (reference sequence). V dropped 4 bases and J dropped 9; count of bases not matched to a gene: 17. The CDR3 loop is CASSRPGTSGPLNGEQFF. The CDR3 DNA sequence: TGTGCCAGCAGCCGTCCCGGGACTAGCGGGCCCTTGAACGGTGAGCAGTTCTTC. The full variable domain, with the rest looked up from reference TRBV5-4 and TRBJ2-1, is ETGVTQSPTHLIKTRGQQVTLRCSSQSGHNTVSWYQQALGQGPQFIFQYYREEENGRGNFPPRFSGLQFPNYSSELNVNALELDDSALYLCASSRPGTSGPLNGEQFFGPGTRLTVL.

This clone was counted once. The chain recombines TRBV5-4 with TRBJ2-5; the match to TRBD1 covers 11 bases. J lost 5 bases, V lost 3 bases, and 6 bases had no gene match. Germline V gene lookup returns CDR1 SGHNT and CDR2 YYREEE (reference sequence). The CDR3 is 15 amino acids. The chain's CDR3 is CASSYRTGGAETQYF. The CDR3 nucleotides read TGTGCCAGCAGCTATCGGACAGGGGGCGCGGAGACCCAGTACTTC.

The chain joins TRBV5-5 to TRBJ1-5, with TRBD1 identical over 9 bases. Germline CDR1 reads SGHKS; CDR2 reads YYEKEE (reference sequence). V gave up 4 bases and J gave up 4 bases; unmatched junction bases: 3. The CDR3 has 14 residues. CDR3 residues: CASSQGTGNQPQHF. The CDR3 coding sequence is TGTGCCAGCAGCCAAGGGACAGGGAATCAGCCCCAGCATTTT. The variable domain in full, completed from reference TRBV5-5 and TRBJ1-5, reads DAGVTQSPTHLIKTRGQQVTLRCSPISGHKSVSWYQQVLGQGPQFIFQYYEKEERGRGNFPDRFSARQFPNYSSELNVNALLLGDSALYLCASSQGTGNQPQHFGDGTRLSIL.

The chain is built from TRBV9 and TRBJ2-1, with unresolved D. CDR3 length: 13 amino acids. V lost 0 bases to trimming and J lost 3 bases, with 4 bases between them. Germline values: CDR1 SGDLS, CDR2 YYNGEE. The CDR3 DNA follows: TGTGCCAGCAGCGTAGCCCACTACAATGAGCAGTTCTTC. Translation gives CASSVAHYNEQFF.

This clone was observed a few times. This chain links TRBV7-9 with TRBJ2-7, with D possibly matching TRBD2 (6 bases). V shed 8 bases and J shed 2 bases, with 19 bases lying between them. The CDR3 totals 15 residues. CDR1 is SEHNR, CDR2 FQNEAQ, per germline (reference sequence). The CDR3 is CASQSGAVHPYEQYF. CDR3 in DNA: TGTGCCAGCCAGTCGGGAGCCGTCCATCCCTACGAGCAGTACTTC.

This chain links TRBV19 with TRBJ1-4, with D uncertain. V shed 7 bases and J shed 7 bases, with 16 bases lying between them. Per germline, CDR1 LNHDA and CDR2 SQIVND (reference sequence). The CDR3 spans 14 residues. CDR3 sequence: CASKRLPRSEKLFF. In DNA, the CDR3 is TGTGCCAGTAAAAGACTCCCCCGGAGTGAAAAACTGTTTTTT.

The J gene is TRBJ1-1, the V gene TRBV5-4; tentatively, D is TRBD1 (6 bases). V shed 4 bases and J shed 2 bases, with 15 bases lying between them. The CDR3 is 15 amino acids. CDR1 and CDR2 from the germline V gene are SGHNT and YYREEE (reference sequence). The CDR3 nucleotides are TGTGCCAGCAGCCCTGGGACACGATTTAACACTGAAGCTTTCTTT. Residues: CASSPGTRFNTEAFF.

The V gene is TRBV19, the J gene TRBJ1-1, with D possibly being TRBD1 (5 bases). Germline V gene lookup returns CDR1 LNHDA and CDR2 SQIVND (reference sequence). Trimming removed 5 bases at V and 0 bases at J, with 10 bases between. The CDR3 extends over 14 amino acids. CDR3 sequence (DNA): TGTGCCAGTAGTGGCAGGACACTGAACACTGAAGCTTTCTTT. It codes for CASSGRTLNTEAFF.

V is TRBV4-3 and J is TRBJ2-7; D is perhaps TRBD1 (6 bases). The CDR3 covers 15 residues. Germline CDR1 is LGHNA and CDR2 is YSLEER. The V gene lost 0 bases and the J gene lost 3 bases, with 12 bases spanning the gap. The CDR3 region has the DNA TGCGCCAGCAGCCAAGATGCCGGGACACTCTACGAGCAGTACTTC. Amino acid sequence: CASSQDAGTLYEQYF.

V gene TRBV29-1 combines with J gene TRBJ2-1, with D possibly matching TRBD1 (5 bases). The germline V and J ends were trimmed by 7 bases and 3 bases, with 10 bases remaining between them. Germline CDR1 and CDR2: SQVTM and ANQGSEA. The CDR3 runs to 12 residues. This CDR3 reads CSAKGVYNEQFF. The CDR3 region has the DNA TGCAGCGCCAAAGGGGTCTACAATGAGCAGTTCTTC.

The rearrangement uses TRBV6-5 and TRBJ2-7, with TRBD2 identical over 8 bases. The CDR3 sequence is 14 residues long. Germline assignment: CDR1 MNHEY and CDR2 SVGAGI. The J segment lost 6 bases and the V segment lost 7 bases, leaving 11 bases of the junction unmatched. The CDR3 protein is CASKPDGRAGEQYF. As DNA, the CDR3 is TGTGCCAGCAAACCCGACGGGAGGGCCGGCGAGCAGTACTTC.

The chain employs TRBV7-2 and TRBJ1-5; D is unclear. The CDR3 runs 13 residues. Trimming removed 3 bases at V and 2 bases at J, with 5 bases between. The germline V gene has CDR1 SGHTA and CDR2 FQGNSA. The CDR3 DNA sequence: TGTGCCAGCAGCTTTGAGGGCAATCAGCCCCAGCATTTT. Amino acids: CASSFEGNQPQHF.

In its sample, this clone was seen once. In DNA, the CDR3 is TGTGCCAGCAGCCCCGGTGCCCTAGCGGGATCTCCCTACAATGAGCAGTTCTTC. Translating it yields CASSPGALAGSPYNEQFF. This rearrangement joins TRBV11-3 to TRBJ2-1; 9 nucleotides align to TRBD2. V lost 5 bases to trimming and J lost 2 bases; unmatched junction nucleotides: 13. The CDR3 covers 18 residues. The germline gives CDR1 SGHNT, CDR2 YENEEA.

The CDR3 DNA is TGTGCCAGCAGTCCCCGGGACAGGGTCGGTCAGCCCCAGCATTTT. It encodes CASSPRDRVGQPQHF. The chain combines TRBV27 with TRBJ1-5, with 9 nucleotides matching TRBD1. Germline lookup yields CDR1 MNHEY and CDR2 SMNVEV (reference sequence). The V and J ends lost 5 bases and 6 bases, in that order; junction bases with no gene match: 8. CDR3 size: 15 residues.

This rearrangement joins TRBV20-1 to TRBJ2-3; 9 positions agree with TRBD2. Germline CDR1 DFQATT, CDR2 SNEGSKA (reference sequence). This CDR3 comprises 14 residues. The V segment lost 6 bases and the J segment 3 bases; nucleotides outside the gene matches: 7. CDR3 residues: CSASSGSSTDTQYF. CDR3 nucleotide sequence: TGCAGTGCAAGTAGCGGGAGTAGTACAGATACGCAGTATTTT.

This chain links TRBV19 with TRBJ2-1; D is perhaps TRBD2 (6 bases). The V gene lost 3 bases and the J gene lost 13 bases, with 10 bases spanning the gap. The germline gives CDR1 LNHDA, CDR2 SQIVND (reference sequence). The CDR3 loop spans 11 amino acids. The CDR3 region has the DNA TGTGCCAGTAGTATTGGAGGGGTACAGTTCTTC. It is translated as CASSIGGVQFF.

The CDR3 loop reads CASSFGGSYEQYF. The CDR3 DNA reads as TGTGCCAGCAGCTTCGGGGGGAGCTACGAGCAGTACTTC. The V gene is TRBV5-6, the J gene TRBJ2-7; 7 bases match TRBD2. Germline assignment: CDR1 SGHDT and CDR2 YYEEEE. The CDR3 runs to 13 residues. V shed 2 bases and J 3 bases; nucleotides not matched to a gene: 2.

The chain carries TRBV2 and TRBJ1-4; TRBD1 matches 9 bases. Germline values: CDR1 SNHLY, CDR2 FYNNEI. J lost 7 bases, V lost 6 bases, and 0 bases had no gene match. This CDR3 has 12 amino acids. The CDR3: CASRDRGEKLFF. CDR3 DNA: TGTGCCAGCAGGGACAGGGGTGAAAAACTGTTTTTT.

The chain joins TRBV29-1 to TRBJ1-3; 8 nucleotides agree with TRBD1. This CDR3 region has 14 residues. CDR1 and CDR2 from the germline V gene are SQVTM and ANQGSEA. Unmatched junction bases numbered 6, after V lost 4 bases and J lost 4 bases. CDR3 protein: CSVGSGTGGNTIYF. The CDR3, as DNA: TGCAGCGTTGGGTCGGGGACAGGCGGAAACACCATATATTTT.

This chain connects TRBV4-3 to TRBJ1-4; the match to TRBD1 covers 7 bases. CDR3 length: 15 amino acids. After removal of 8 bases from V and 8 bases from J, the junction contained 14 bases not matched to a gene. Germline CDR1 LGHNA, CDR2 YSLEER. Written as DNA, the CDR3 is TGCGCCAGCGGACAGGTGGGGACAGCTGGGGAAAAACTGTTTTTT. Protein sequence: CASGQVGTAGEKLFF.

This clone has just a few counts. The gene calls are TRBV11-3 and TRBJ2-3; the match to TRBD2 covers 7 bases. Germline CDR1 is SGHNT and CDR2 is YENEEA. V lost 8 bases, J lost 6 bases, and 11 bases stayed unmatched. CDR3 length: 14 amino acids. The CDR3 is CASAGEGIWDTQYF. DNA of the CDR3: TGTGCCAGCGCGGGGGAGGGTATTTGGGATACGCAGTATTTT.